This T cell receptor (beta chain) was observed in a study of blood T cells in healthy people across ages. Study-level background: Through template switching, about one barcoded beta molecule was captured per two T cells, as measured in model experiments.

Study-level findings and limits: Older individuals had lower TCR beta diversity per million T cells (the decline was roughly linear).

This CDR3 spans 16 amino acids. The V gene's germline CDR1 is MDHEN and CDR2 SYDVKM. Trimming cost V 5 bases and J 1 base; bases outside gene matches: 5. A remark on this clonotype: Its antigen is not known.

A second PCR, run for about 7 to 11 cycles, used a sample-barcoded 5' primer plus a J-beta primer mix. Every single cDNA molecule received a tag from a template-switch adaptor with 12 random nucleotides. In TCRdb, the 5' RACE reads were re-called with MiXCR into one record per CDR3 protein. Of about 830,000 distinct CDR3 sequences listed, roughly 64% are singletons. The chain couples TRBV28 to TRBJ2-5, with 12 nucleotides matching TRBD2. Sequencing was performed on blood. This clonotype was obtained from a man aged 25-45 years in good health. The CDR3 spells CASSGGTSGLQETQYF. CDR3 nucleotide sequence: TGTGCCAGCAGTGGGGGGACTAGCGGGCTCCAAGAGACCCAGTACTTC.